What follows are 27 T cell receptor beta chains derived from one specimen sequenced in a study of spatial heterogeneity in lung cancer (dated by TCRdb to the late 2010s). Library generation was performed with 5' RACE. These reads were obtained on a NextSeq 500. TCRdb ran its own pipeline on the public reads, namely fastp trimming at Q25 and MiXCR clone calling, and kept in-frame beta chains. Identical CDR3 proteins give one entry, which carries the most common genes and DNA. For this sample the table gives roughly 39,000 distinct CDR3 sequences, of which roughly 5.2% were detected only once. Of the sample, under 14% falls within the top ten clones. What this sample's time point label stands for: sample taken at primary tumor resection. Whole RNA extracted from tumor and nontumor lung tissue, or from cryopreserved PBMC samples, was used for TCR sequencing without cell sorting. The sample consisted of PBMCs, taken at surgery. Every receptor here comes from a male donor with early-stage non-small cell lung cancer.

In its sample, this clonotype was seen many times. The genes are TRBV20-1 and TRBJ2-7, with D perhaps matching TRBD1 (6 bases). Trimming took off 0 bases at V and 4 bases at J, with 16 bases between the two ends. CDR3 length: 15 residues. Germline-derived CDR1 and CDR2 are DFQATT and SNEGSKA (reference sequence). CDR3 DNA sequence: TGCAGTGCTAGAGACCTCCAACAGGGAAGGTACGAGCAGTACTTC. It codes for CSARDLQQGRYEQYF.

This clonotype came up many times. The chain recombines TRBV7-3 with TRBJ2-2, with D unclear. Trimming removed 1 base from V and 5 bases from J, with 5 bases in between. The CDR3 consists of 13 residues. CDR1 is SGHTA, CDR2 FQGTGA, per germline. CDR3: CASSLRDTGELFF. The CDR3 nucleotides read TGTGCCAGCAGCTTAAGGGATACCGGGGAGCTGTTTTTT.

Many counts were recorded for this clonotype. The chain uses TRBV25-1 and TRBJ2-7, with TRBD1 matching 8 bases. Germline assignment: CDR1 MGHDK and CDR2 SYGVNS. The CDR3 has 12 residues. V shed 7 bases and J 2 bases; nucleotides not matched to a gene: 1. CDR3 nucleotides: TGTGCCAGCAAGGACAGGGCCTACGAGCAGTACTTC. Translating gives CASKDRAYEQYF.

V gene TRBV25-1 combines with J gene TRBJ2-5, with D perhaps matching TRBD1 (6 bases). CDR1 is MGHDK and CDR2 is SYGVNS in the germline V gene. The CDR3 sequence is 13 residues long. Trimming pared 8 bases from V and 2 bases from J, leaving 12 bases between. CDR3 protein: CASAGTYQETQYF. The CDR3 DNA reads TGTGCCAGCGCTGGGACATATCAAGAGACCCAGTACTTC.

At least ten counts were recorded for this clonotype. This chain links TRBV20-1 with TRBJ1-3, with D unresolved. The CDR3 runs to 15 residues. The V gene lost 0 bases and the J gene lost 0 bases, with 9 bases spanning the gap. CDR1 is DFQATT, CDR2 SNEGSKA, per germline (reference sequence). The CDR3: CSARDPSSSGNTIYF. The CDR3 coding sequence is TGCAGTGCTAGAGATCCTTCGAGCTCTGGAAACACCATATATTTT.

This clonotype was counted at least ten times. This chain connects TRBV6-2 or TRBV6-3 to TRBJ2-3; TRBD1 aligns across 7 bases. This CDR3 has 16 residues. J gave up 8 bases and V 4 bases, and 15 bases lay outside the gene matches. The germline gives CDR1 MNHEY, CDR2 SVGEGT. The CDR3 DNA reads TGTGCCAGCAGTTTCTTCGGGACAGCCGGGCAAGGTACGCAGTATTTT. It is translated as CASSFFGTAGQGTQYF.

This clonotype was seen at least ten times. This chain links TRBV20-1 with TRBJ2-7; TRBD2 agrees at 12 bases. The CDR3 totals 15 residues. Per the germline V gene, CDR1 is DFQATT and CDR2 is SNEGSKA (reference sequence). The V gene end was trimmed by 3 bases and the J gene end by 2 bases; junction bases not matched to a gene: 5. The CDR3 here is CSARPTSGGTYEQYF. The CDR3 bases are TGCAGTGCTAGGCCAACTAGCGGGGGGACCTACGAGCAGTACTTC.

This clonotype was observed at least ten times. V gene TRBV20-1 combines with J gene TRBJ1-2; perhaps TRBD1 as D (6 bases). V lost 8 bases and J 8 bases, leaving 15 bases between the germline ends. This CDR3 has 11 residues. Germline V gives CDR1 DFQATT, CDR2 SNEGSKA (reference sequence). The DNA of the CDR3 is TGCAGTTTAAACAGGGTGCCCGGCTACACCTTC. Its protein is CSLNRVPGYTF.

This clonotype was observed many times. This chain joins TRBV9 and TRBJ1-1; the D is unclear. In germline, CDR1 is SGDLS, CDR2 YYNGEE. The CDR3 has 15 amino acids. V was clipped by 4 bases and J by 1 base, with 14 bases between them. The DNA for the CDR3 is TGTGCCAGCAGCACTTATGGACTGCCGAACACTGAAGCTTTCTTT. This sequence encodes CASSTYGLPNTEAFF.

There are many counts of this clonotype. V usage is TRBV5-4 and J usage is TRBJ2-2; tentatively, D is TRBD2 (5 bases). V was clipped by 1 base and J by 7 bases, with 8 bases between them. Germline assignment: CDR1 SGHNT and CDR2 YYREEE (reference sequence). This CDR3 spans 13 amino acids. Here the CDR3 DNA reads TGTGCCAGCAGCTTGCTACGGGGCGGGGAGCTGTTTTTT. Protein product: CASSLLRGGELFF.

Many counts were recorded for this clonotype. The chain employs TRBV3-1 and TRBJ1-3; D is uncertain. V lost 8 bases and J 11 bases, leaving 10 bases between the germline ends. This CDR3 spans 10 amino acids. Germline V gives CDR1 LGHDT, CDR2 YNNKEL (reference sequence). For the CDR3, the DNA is TGTGCCAGCGGTTCTTCGGCCATATATTTT. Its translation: CASGSSAIYF.

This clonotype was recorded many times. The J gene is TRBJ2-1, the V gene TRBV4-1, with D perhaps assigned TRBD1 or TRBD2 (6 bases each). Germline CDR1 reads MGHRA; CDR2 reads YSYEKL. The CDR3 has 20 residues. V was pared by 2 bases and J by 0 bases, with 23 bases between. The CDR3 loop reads CASSQFHARGPQGSYNEQFF. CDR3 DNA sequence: TGCGCCAGCAGCCAATTTCACGCCCGGGGGCCCCAAGGCTCCTACAATGAGCAGTTCTTC.

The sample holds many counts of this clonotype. The CDR3 reads CSVEETSGGGSEQFF. CDR3 coding DNA: TGCAGCGTTGAAGAGACTAGCGGGGGGGGTAGTGAGCAGTTCTTC. The chain links TRBV29-1 to TRBJ2-1, with 14 bases that match TRBD2. V lost 0 bases and J lost 9; bases outside the gene matches: 4. Germline V lookup: CDR1 SQVTM, CDR2 ANQGSEA. The CDR3 loop spans 15 amino acids.

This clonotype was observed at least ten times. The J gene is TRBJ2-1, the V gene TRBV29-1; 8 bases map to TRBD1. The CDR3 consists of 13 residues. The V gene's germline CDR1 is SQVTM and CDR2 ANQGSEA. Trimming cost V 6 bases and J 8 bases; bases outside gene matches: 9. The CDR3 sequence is CSVGTGRLHEQFF. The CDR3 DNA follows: TGCAGCGTCGGGACAGGTAGGCTACATGAGCAGTTCTTC.

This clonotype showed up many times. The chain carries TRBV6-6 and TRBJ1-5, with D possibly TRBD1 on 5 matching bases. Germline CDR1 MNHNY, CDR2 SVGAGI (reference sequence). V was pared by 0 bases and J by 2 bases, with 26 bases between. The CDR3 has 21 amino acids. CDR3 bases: TGTGCCAGCAGTTACTCTGGTTGGGGCAGGGAGCTACCCAGGGGCAATCAGCCCCAGCATTTT. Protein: CASSYSGWGRELPRGNQPQHF.

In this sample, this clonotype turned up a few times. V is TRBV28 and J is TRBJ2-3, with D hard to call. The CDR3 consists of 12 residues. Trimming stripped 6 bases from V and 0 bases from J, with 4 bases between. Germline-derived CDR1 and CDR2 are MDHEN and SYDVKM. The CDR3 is CASRESTDTQYF. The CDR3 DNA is TGTGCCAGCAGGGAGAGCACAGATACGCAGTATTTT.

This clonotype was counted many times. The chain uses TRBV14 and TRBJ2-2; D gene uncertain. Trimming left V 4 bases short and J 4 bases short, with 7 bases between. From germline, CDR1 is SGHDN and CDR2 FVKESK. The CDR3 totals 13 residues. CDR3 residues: CASSLLGTGELFF. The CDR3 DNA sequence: TGTGCCAGCAGCCTTCTCGGCACCGGGGAGCTGTTTTTT.

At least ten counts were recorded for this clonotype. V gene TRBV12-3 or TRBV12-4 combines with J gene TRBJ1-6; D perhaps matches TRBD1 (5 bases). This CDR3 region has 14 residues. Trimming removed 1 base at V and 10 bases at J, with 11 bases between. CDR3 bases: TGTGCCAGCAGTTTAGACGGGGCCCGGTCACCCCTCCACTTT. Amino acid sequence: CASSLDGARSPLHF.

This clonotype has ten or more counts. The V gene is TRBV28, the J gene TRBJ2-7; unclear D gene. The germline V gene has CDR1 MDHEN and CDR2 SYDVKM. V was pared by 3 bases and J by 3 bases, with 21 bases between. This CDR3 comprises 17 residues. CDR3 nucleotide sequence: TGTGCCAGCAGTTTGGCGGTGGGTTGGAGAGAGGACTACGAGCAGTACTTC. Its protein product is CASSLAVGWREDYEQYF.

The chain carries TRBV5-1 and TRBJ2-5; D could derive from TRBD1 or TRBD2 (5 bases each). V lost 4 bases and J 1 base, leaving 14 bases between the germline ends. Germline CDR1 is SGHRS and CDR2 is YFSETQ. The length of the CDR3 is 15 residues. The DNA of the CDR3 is TGCGCCAGCAGCCGGGACGGAGTTCGCCAAGAGACCCAGTACTTC. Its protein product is CASSRDGVRQETQYF.

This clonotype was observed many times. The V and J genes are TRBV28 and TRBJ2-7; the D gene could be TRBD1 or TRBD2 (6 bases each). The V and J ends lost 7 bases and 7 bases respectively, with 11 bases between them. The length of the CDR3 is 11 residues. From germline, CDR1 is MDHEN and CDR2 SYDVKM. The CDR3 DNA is TGTGCCAGCATCCAAGGGGGGGAGCAGTACTTC. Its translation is CASIQGGEQYF.

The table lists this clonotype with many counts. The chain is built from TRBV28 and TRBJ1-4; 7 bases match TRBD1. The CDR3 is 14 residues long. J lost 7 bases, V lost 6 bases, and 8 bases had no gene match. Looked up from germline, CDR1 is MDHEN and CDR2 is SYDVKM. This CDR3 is CASRTGQGGEKLFF. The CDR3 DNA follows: TGTGCCAGCAGGACAGGGCAGGGGGGTGAAAAACTGTTTTTT.

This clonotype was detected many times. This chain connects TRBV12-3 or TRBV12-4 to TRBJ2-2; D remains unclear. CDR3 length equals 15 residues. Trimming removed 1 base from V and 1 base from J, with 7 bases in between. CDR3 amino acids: CASSLGPGNTGELFF. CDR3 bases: TGTGCCAGCAGTTTAGGCCCAGGGAACACCGGGGAGCTGTTTTTT.

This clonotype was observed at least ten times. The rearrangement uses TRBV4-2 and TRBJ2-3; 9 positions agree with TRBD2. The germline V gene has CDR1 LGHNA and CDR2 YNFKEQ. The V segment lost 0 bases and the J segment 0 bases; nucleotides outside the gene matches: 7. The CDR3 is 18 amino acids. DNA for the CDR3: TGTGCCAGCAGCCAAGATAAAGGCGGGGGGGCCAGCACAGATACGCAGTATTTT. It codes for CASSQDKGGGASTDTQYF.

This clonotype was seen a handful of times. CDR3 protein: CASSQRNSVSKNIQYF. The CDR3, as DNA: TGTGCCAGCAGCCAAAGGAATAGCGTTTCCAAAAACATTCAGTACTTC. The chain couples TRBV3-1 to TRBJ2-4; weak D call: TRBD2 (5 bases). The length of the CDR3 is 16 residues. The V end was cut by 2 bases, the J end by 2 bases, with 13 bases between. Germline lookup yields CDR1 LGHDT and CDR2 YNNKEL (reference sequence).

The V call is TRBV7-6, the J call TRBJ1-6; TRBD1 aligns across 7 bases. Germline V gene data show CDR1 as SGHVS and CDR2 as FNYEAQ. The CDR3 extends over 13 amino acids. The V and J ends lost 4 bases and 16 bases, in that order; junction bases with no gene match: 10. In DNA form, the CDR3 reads TGTGCCAGCAGCTCTAGGACAGGTTTAATACTCCACTTT. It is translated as CASSSRTGLILHF.

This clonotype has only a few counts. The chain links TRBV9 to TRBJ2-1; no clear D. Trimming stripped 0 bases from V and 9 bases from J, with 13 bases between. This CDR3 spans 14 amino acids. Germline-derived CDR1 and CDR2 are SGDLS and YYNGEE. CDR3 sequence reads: CASSVVPERSEQFF. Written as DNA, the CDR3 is TGTGCCAGCAGCGTAGTACCGGAACGGAGTGAGCAGTTCTTC.